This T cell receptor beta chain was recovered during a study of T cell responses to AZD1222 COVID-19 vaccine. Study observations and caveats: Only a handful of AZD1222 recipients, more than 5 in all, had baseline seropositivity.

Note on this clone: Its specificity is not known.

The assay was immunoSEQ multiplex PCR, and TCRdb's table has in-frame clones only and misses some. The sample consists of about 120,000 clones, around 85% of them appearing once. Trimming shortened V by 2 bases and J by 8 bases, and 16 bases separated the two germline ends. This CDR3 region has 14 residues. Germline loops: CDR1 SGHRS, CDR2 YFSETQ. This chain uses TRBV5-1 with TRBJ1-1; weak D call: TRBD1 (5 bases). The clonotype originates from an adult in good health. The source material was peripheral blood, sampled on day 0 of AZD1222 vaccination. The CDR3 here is CASSLGTGQLEAFF. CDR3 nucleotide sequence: TGCGCCAGCAGCTTAGGGACCGGGCAGCTCGAAGCTTTCTTT.